Below are 27 T cell receptor beta chains sequenced from a single sample in a study of T cell repertoires in cytomegalovirus infection. TCRdb processed the reads anew with MiXCR; each CDR3 protein has one entry. The sample has under 600,000 distinct CDR3 sequences; approximately 15% are singletons. The sample taken for sequencing was CD8+ T cells from PBMCs. The origin of the receptors is a human donor in good health (CMV status not recorded). Some clones in this sample may be carry-over from other donors' samples.

This clonotype has ten or more counts. The chain carries TRBV24-1 and TRBJ2-1; D may correspond to TRBD1 or TRBD2 (5 bases each). Germline CDR1 KGHDR, CDR2 SFDVKD. Trimming took 9 bases from V and 5 from J, leaving 10 bases between them. The CDR3 length is 12 residues. CDR3 region: CATGGVNNEQFF. As DNA, the CDR3 is TGTGCCACCGGGGGAGTGAACAATGAGCAGTTCTTC.

This chain joins TRBV2 and TRBJ2-1, with no clear D. Trimming took 7 bases from V and 0 from J, leaving 16 bases between them. CDR3 length: 16 residues. The germline V gene encodes CDR1 SNHLY and CDR2 FYNNEI. CDR3 in amino acids: CASTRMAATSYNEQFF. The CDR3 DNA reads as TGTGCCAGCACCCGAATGGCAGCGACCTCCTACAATGAGCAGTTCTTC.

This chain joins TRBV27 and TRBJ1-1; possible D gene TRBD1, 5 bases. V was clipped by 3 bases and J by 3 bases, with 8 bases between them. The germline V gene encodes CDR1 MNHEY and CDR2 SMNVEV (reference sequence). There are 13 residues in the CDR3. This CDR3 is CASSLGTYTEAFF. DNA of the CDR3: TGTGCCAGCAGTTTGGGGACCTACACTGAAGCTTTCTTT.

This clonotype was counted at least ten times. V usage is TRBV5-6 and J usage is TRBJ2-1; 8 nucleotides line up with TRBD2. Germline V lookup: CDR1 SGHDT, CDR2 YYEEEE. CDR3 length: 13 residues. The V segment lost 0 bases and the J segment 8 bases; nucleotides outside the gene matches: 1. The CDR3 DNA follows: TGTGCCAGCAGCTTGGGGCGGGGGGATGAGCAGTTCTTC. It yields the protein CASSLGRGDEQFF.

Worth noting for this clonotype: The CDR3 end shows no conserved phenylalanine or tryptophan, and so a read error is likely. CDR3 nucleotides: TGTGCCAGTAGTAAGCTTTTATTCTACGAGCAGTACTTA. Protein sequence: CASSKLLFYEQYL. The chain uses TRBV19 and TRBJ2-7; D remains ambiguous. The CDR3 runs 13 residues. Per germline, CDR1 LNHDA and CDR2 SQIVND (reference sequence). Trimming shortened V by 4 bases and J by 3 bases, and 10 bases separated the two germline ends.

This chain links TRBV12-3 or TRBV12-4 with TRBJ1-5; TRBD1 matches 7 bases. CDR3 length: 15 amino acids. The J segment lost 5 bases and the V segment lost 3 bases, leaving 7 bases of the junction unmatched. The CDR3 region has the DNA TGTGCCAGCAGTTTGATGACAGGGCAGCATCAGCCCCAGCATTTT. It encodes CASSLMTGQHQPQHF.

This clonotype was detected only a few times. The chain uses TRBV6-1 and TRBJ1-2; D may be TRBD1 (6 bases). Trimming removed 5 bases at V and 5 bases at J, with 15 bases between. This CDR3 region has 14 residues. Germline V gene lookup returns CDR1 MNHNS and CDR2 SASEGT. CDR3: CASSSIGTGYGYTF. In nucleotides, the CDR3 is TGTGCCAGCAGTTCTATAGGAACAGGGTATGGCTACACCTTC.

This clonotype was counted many times. V usage is TRBV12-3 or TRBV12-4 and J usage is TRBJ2-5, with D possibly matching TRBD2 (6 bases). The CDR3 loop spans 14 amino acids. With 7 bases removed from V and 7 bases from J, the gap between germline ends came to 19 bases. The CDR3 nucleotides read TGTGCCAGCACCCCTCGGGAGCTCCGGGGGACCCAGTACTTC. It encodes CASTPRELRGTQYF.

V gene TRBV15 combines with J gene TRBJ2-7; possible D gene TRBD2, 5 bases. Trimming removed 5 bases from V and 5 bases from J, with 22 bases in between. The CDR3 extends over 16 amino acids. Germline V CDR1 and CDR2: LNHNV, YYDKDF (reference sequence). This CDR3 is CATSSLRLASKNEQYF. The CDR3 coding sequence is TGTGCCACCAGCTCTCTGCGGTTAGCGTCGAAGAACGAGCAGTACTTC.

This clonotype was seen ten or more times. The chain couples TRBV7-3 to TRBJ2-1; D tentatively reads TRBD1 or TRBD2 (5 bases each). V was trimmed by 1 base and J by 9 bases, leaving 10 bases between them. The CDR3 extends over 13 amino acids. Germline V gene data show CDR1 as SGHTA and CDR2 as FQGTGA. CDR3 DNA sequence: TGTGCCAGCAGCTTAAGAGGGGAGAGTGAGCAGTTCTTC. Its protein product is CASSLRGESEQFF. The complete variable domain, with remaining parts taken from reference TRBV7-3 and TRBJ2-1, reads GAGVSQTPSNKVTEKGKYVELRCDPISGHTALYWYRQSLGQGPEFLIYFQGTGAADDSGLPNDRFFAVRPEGSVSTLKIQRTERGDSAVYLCASSLRGESEQFFGPGTRLTVL.

The chain joins TRBV5-5 to TRBJ1-1; D might be TRBD1 (6 bases). Germline CDR1 reads SGHKS; CDR2 reads YYEKEE (reference sequence). This CDR3 region has 17 residues. With 2 bases removed from V and 0 bases from J, the gap between germline ends came to 17 bases. CDR3 bases: TGTGCCAGCAGCTTTGTAGGCGGGGGCCCCCTGAACACTGAAGCTTTCTTT. Translating it yields CASSFVGGGPLNTEAFF.

This clonotype was seen a handful of times. The chain recombines TRBV4-2 with TRBJ1-1; a weak D match, TRBD1 (5 bases). The CDR3 contains 14 residues. Trimming shortened V by 1 base and J by 7 bases, and 13 bases separated the two germline ends. Germline loops: CDR1 LGHNA, CDR2 YNFKEQ. The chain's CDR3 is CASSQGPGFDEAFF. The DNA of the CDR3 is TGTGCCAGCAGCCAAGGCCCAGGGTTTGATGAAGCTTTCTTT.

This clonotype has just a few counts. The chain carries TRBV4-1 and TRBJ1-1; maybe TRBD1 (6 bases). The V gene lost 0 bases and the J gene lost 1 base, with 15 bases spanning the gap. The CDR3 has 17 residues. Germline CDR1 is MGHRA and CDR2 is YSYEKL. The DNA of the CDR3 is TGCGCCAGCAGCCAAGAACCGCTCGCAGGGGCGAACACTGAAGCTTTCTTT. Protein sequence: CASSQEPLAGANTEAFF.

A note on this clonotype: A much larger clone differs by one base, so this may be a read error. The V call is TRBV2, the J call TRBJ2-1; the D gene is possibly TRBD1 (6 bases). CDR3 size: 15 residues. From germline, CDR1 is SNHLY and CDR2 FYNNEI. Here the CDR3 DNA reads TGTGCCGGCAGTCCAGGAGGTGGGGGCTGGGATGAGCAGTTCTTC. It yields the protein CAGSPGGGGWDEQFF. The whole variable domain, filled in from reference TRBV2 and TRBJ2-1, reads EPEVTQTPSHQVTQMGQEVILRCVPISNHLYFYWYRQILGQKVEFLVSFYNNEISEKSEIFDDQFSVERPDGSNFTLKIRSTKLEDSAMYFCAGSPGGGGWDEQFFGPGTRLTVL.

In the case of this clonotype: This may be a read error: a much more frequent sequence differs by one nucleotide. The V and J genes are TRBV2 and TRBJ1-5; no reliable D call. Trimming cost V 3 bases and J 0 bases, with 18 bases left between them. The germline gives CDR1 SNHLY, CDR2 FYNNEI. The CDR3 consists of 18 residues. In nucleotides, the CDR3 is TGTGCCAGCAGTGATGCCAGGACGCCGAGTTATAGCAATCAGCCCCAGCATTTT. Protein product: CASSDARTPSYSNQPQHF.

This clonotype was observed a few times. The rearrangement links TRBV5-4 to TRBJ1-2, with 8 bases that match TRBD1. Germline V gene data show CDR1 as SGHNT and CDR2 as YYREEE (reference sequence). J was trimmed by 8 bases and V by 0 bases; bases with no gene match: 6. The CDR3 runs 14 residues. The CDR3 loop reads CASSLGGQGFGYTF. CDR3 DNA: TGTGCCAGCAGCTTGGGTGGACAGGGATTCGGCTACACCTTC.

The chain couples TRBV5-5 to TRBJ1-4, with D maybe TRBD1 (6 bases). Germline CDR1 reads SGHKS; CDR2 reads YYEKEE (reference sequence). The ends were cut back, 2 bases at V and 7 bases at J, with 15 bases in the middle. The CDR3 is made up of 15 amino acids. DNA for the CDR3: TGTGCCAGCAGCTTTGCATGGGGGGCTGGTGAAAAACTGTTTTTT. Its protein product is CASSFAWGAGEKLFF.

This clonotype was seen a few times. Written as DNA, the CDR3 is TGTGCCAGCAGTTTGGCAGACCATAGCAATCAGCCCCAGCATTTT. Its protein product is CASSLADHSNQPQHF. The rearrangement joins TRBV28 to TRBJ1-5; D uncertain. The CDR3 has 15 amino acids. The V gene lost 3 bases and the J gene lost 0 bases, with 9 bases spanning the gap. Germline V gene data show CDR1 as MDHEN and CDR2 as SYDVKM. Full variable domain (missing parts from reference TRBV28 and TRBJ1-5): DVKVTQSSRYLVKRTGEKVFLECVQDMDHENMFWYRQDPGLGLRLIYFSYDVKMKEKGDIPEGYSVSREKKERFSLILESASTNQTSMYLCASSLADHSNQPQHFGDGTRLSIL.

This clonotype was observed many times. The J gene is TRBJ1-1, the V gene TRBV6-1, with 7 bases lining up with TRBD1. From germline, CDR1 is MNHNS and CDR2 SASEGT. The CDR3 sequence is 13 residues long. With 6 bases clipped from V and 5 bases from J, the junction kept 6 bases outside the gene matches. The chain's CDR3 is CASRGGGRTEAFF. The CDR3 DNA sequence: TGTGCCAGCAGAGGAGGGGGCCGAACTGAAGCTTTCTTT.

The rearrangement links TRBV2 to TRBJ2-3, with 7 bases aligning to TRBD1. After removal of 1 base from V and 0 bases from J, the junction contained 4 bases not matched to a gene. The germline CDR1 and CDR2 sequences are SNHLY and FYNNEI. This CDR3 has 16 residues. This CDR3 reads CASSEEGATSTDTQYF. In nucleotides, the CDR3 is TGTGCCAGCAGTGAAGAGGGGGCCACTAGCACAGATACGCAGTATTTT. The full variable domain, completed using reference TRBV2 and TRBJ2-3, is EPEVTQTPSHQVTQMGQEVILRCVPISNHLYFYWYRQILGQKVEFLVSFYNNEISEKSEIFDDQFSVERPDGSNFTLKIRSTKLEDSAMYFCASSEEGATSTDTQYFGPGTRLTVL.

This clonotype appeared once. A single base separates this from a much larger clone, so it may be a read error. The rearrangement joins TRBV11-2 to TRBJ2-1; D uncertain. Germline V gene sequence: CDR1 SGHAT, CDR2 FQNNGV. CDR3 length equals 15 residues. CDR3 amino acids: CASSLADPSYNKQFF. The CDR3 DNA reads TGTGCCAGCAGCTTAGCGGATCCCTCATACAATAAGCAGTTCTTC. Combining the CDR3 with reference TRBV11-2 and TRBJ2-1 gives the whole variable domain EAGVAQSPRYKIIEKRQSVAFWCNPISGHATLYWYQQILGQGPKLLIQFQNNGVVDDSQLPKDRFSAERLKGVDSTLKIQPAKLEDSAVYLCASSLADPSYNKQFFGPGTRLTVL.

The V call is TRBV27, the J call TRBJ2-2, with 12 bases identical to TRBD2. J was trimmed by 3 bases and V by 7 bases; bases with no gene match: 9. This CDR3 has 17 amino acids. CDR1 and CDR2 (germline): MNHEY, SMNVEV (reference sequence). The CDR3 region has the DNA TGTGCCAGCACCTACTCTCTAGCGGGAGGGCACACCGGGGAGCTGTTTTTT. Translation gives CASTYSLAGGHTGELFF.

The CDR3 nucleotides read TGTGCCACCAACTCACAGGGGCCCTACGAGCAGTACTTC. This codes for CATNSQGPYEQYF. This chain uses TRBV7-9 with TRBJ2-7, with 7 bases identical to TRBD1. This CDR3 is built from 13 residues. Losses at the gene ends were 10 bases for V and 2 bases for J; bases not matched to a gene: 8. Germline loops: CDR1 SEHNR, CDR2 FQNEAQ (reference sequence).

The sample holds many counts of this clonotype. V gene TRBV19 combines with J gene TRBJ1-5, with D possibly matching TRBD1 (5 bases). Trimming pared 3 bases from V and 6 bases from J, leaving 6 bases between. This CDR3 has 12 amino acids. Germline V gene data show CDR1 as LNHDA and CDR2 as SQIVND (reference sequence). CDR3 in amino acids: CASSIGAQPQHF. The CDR3 nucleotides read TGTGCCAGTAGTATTGGGGCTCAGCCCCAGCATTTT.

The chain combines TRBV5-1 with TRBJ2-7; TRBD1 aligns across 7 bases. V was clipped by 0 bases and J by 6 bases; unmatched bases: 6. The germline V gene has CDR1 SGHRS and CDR2 YFSETQ. This CDR3 spans 14 amino acids. CDR3 DNA sequence: TGCGCCAGCAGCTTGGGACAGGGACCGCCCGAGCAGTACTTC. It translates to CASSLGQGPPEQYF. Filled out from reference TRBV5-1 and TRBJ2-7, the complete variable domain reads KAGVTQTPRYLIKTRGQQVTLSCSPISGHRSVSWYQQTPGQGLQFLFEYFSETQRNKGNFPGRFSGRQFSNSRSEMNVSTLELGDSALYLCASSLGQGPPEQYFGPGTRLTVT.

The CDR3 DNA follows: TGTGCCAGCAGCTTGGCCGGTCAGCGGGAGTATGATGAGCAGTACTTC. It is translated as CASSLAGQREYDEQYF. The V call is TRBV5-4, the J call TRBJ2-7, with 8 positions matching TRBD2. V lost 0 bases to trimming and J lost 7 bases; unmatched junction nucleotides: 12. This CDR3 is 16 amino acids long. Looked up from germline, CDR1 is SGHNT and CDR2 is YYREEE (reference sequence).

This clonotype has at least ten counts. This chain links TRBV11-1 with TRBJ2-7, with D possibly being TRBD2 (5 bases). Germline CDR1 SGHAT, CDR2 FQDESV (reference sequence). Trimming took 0 bases from V and 7 from J, leaving 10 bases between them. The CDR3 is made up of 13 amino acids. The CDR3: CASSLAGEREQYF. In nucleotides, the CDR3 is TGTGCCAGCAGCTTAGCGGGAGAACGGGAGCAGTACTTC.